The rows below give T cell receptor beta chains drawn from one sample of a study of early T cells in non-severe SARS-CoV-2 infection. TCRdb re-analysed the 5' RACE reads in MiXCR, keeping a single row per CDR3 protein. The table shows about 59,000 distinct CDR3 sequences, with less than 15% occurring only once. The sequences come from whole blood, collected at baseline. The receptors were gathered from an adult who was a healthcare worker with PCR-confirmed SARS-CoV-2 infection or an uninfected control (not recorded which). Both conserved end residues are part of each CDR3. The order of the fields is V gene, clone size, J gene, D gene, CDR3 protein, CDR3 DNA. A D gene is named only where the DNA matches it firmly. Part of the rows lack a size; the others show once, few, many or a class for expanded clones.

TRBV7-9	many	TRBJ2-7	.	CASSSLRVGPYEQYF	TGTGCCAGCAGCTCCCTCCGGGTCGGACCCTACGAGCAGTACTTC
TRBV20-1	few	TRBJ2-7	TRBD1	CSARTGAYEQYF	TGCAGTGCCAGGACAGGGGCCTACGAGCAGTACTTC
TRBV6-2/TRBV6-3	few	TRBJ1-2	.	CASTSPMTQSNYGYTF	TGTGCCAGCACCTCGCCGATGACACAGTCTAACTATGGCTACACCTTC
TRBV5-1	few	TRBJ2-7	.	CASSWGTTNSYEQYF	TGCGCCAGCAGCTGGGGGACGACTAATTCCTACGAGCAGTACTTC
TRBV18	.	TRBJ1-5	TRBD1	CASSPDRGTNQPQHF	TGTGCCAGCTCACCGGACAGGGGGACCAATCAGCCCCAGCATTTT
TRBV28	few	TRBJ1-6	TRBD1	CASSLWRGTGNSPLHF	TGTGCCAGCAGTTTATGGAGGGGGACAGGGAATTCACCCCTCCACTTT
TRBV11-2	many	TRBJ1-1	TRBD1	CASSLAAGGTEAFF	TGTGCCAGCAGCTTAGCTGCAGGGGGCACTGAAGCTTTCTTT
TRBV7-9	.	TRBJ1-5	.	CASSLGGFSNQPQHF	TGTGCCAGCAGCTTAGGGGGGTTTAGCAATCAGCCCCAGCATTTT
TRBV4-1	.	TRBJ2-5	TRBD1	CASSQERTGGLETQYF	TGCGCCAGCAGCCAAGAACGAACAGGGGGCCTAGAGACCCAGTACTTC
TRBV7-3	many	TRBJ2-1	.	CASSLNGLFHNEQFF	TGTGCCAGCAGCTTAAATGGACTATTTCACAATGAGCAGTTCTTC
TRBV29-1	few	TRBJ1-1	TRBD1	CSLQGAVDTEAFF	TGCAGCCTCCAGGGGGCAGTGGACACTGAAGCTTTCTTT
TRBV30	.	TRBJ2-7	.	CAWNGRGSYEQYF	TGTGCCTGGAATGGACGGGGAAGCTACGAGCAGTACTTC
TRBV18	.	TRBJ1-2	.	CASSPFDRVSLTNYGYTF	TGTGCCAGCTCACCTTTTGATCGGGTTTCTTTGACTAACTATGGCTACACCTTC
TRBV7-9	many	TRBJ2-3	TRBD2	CASNPERGGLTDTQYF	TGTGCCAGCAACCCAGAGCGGGGGGGCCTTACAGATACGCAGTATTTT
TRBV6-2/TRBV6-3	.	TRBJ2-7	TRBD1	CASSYSVETGTGGRNEQYF	TGTGCCAGCAGTTACTCCGTCGAAACCGGGACAGGGGGCAGGAACGAGCAGTACTTC
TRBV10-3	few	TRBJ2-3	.	CAISLTGPTDTQYF	TGTGCCATCAGTCTGACAGGACCTACCGATACGCAGTATTTT
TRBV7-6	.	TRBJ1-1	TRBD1	CASSFGTGNSEAFF	TGTGCCAGCAGCTTTGGGACAGGTAACTCTGAAGCTTTCTTT
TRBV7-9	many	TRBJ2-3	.	CASSSRDTQYF	TGTGCCAGCAGCTCTAGAGATACGCAGTATTTT
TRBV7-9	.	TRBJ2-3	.	CASSLFSRGTDTQYF	TGTGCCAGCAGCTTATTTAGCAGGGGCACAGATACGCAGTATTTT
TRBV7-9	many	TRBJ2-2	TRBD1	CASGTGVTGELFF	TGTGCCAGCGGGACAGGGGTCACCGGGGAGCTGTTTTTT
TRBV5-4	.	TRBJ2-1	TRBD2	CASSETRLAGTYNEQFF	TGTGCCAGCAGCGAAACCCGACTAGCGGGAACCTACAATGAGCAGTTCTTC
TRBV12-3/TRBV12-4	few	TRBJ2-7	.	CASSSWGGLSSYEQYF	TGTGCCAGCAGTTCATGGGGAGGCCTCAGCTCCTACGAGCAGTACTTC